This T cell receptor (beta chain) came from a study of T cell clonotyping in hematopoietic cell transplantation. Profiling relied on immunoSEQ multiplex PCR, and the TCRdb table lists in-frame clones only, not all of them. The table has about 36,000 clones, approximately 89% seen once. Germline V gene data show CDR1 as SEHNR and CDR2 as FQNEAQ (reference sequence). This CDR3 is built from 12 residues. V shed 1 base and J 12 bases; nucleotides not matched to a gene: 5. This clonotype originated in a woman aged 40 to 50 in good health. Some clones in this sample may be carry-over from other donors' samples. The material sequenced was peripheral blood mononuclear cells. This chain connects TRBV7-9 to TRBJ1-1; TRBD1 matches 7 bases. The CDR3, as DNA: TGTGCCAGCAGCTTAGTTGACAGGGCATCTTTCTTT. Protein: CASSLVDRASFF. Drawing the rest from reference TRBV7-9 and TRBJ1-1, the complete variable domain is DTGVSQNPRHKITKRGQNVTFRCDPISEHNRLYWYRQTLGQGPEFLTYFQNEAQLEKSRLLSDRFSAERPKGSFSTLEIQRTEQGDSAMYLCASSLVDRASFFGQGTRLTVV.